Listed here are 31 T cell receptor beta chains from one sample, sequenced in a study of blood T cell repertoires in COVID-19 (dated by TCRdb to the early 2020s). The receptor library was made with the immunoSEQ multiplex PCR assay. TCRdb's version of the immuneACCESS table is confined to in-frame rearrangements and falls short of the full clone set. An unresolved V gene accounts for under half of the shortfall where checked; the remainder is of unknown origin. This sample holds about 75,000 clones; around 67% were observed only once. The ten largest clones capture 2% to 3% of the sample. Sequencing was performed on peripheral blood. The receptor set was obtained from a human donor with acute or convalescent COVID-19. The donor label of this sample is uncertain.

V usage is TRBV30 and J usage is TRBJ2-7; TRBD2 matches at 10 bases. J was trimmed by 4 bases and V by 2 bases; bases with no gene match: 11. CDR1 is GTSNPN, CDR2 SVGIG, per germline (reference sequence). The CDR3 totals 16 residues. CDR3 region: CAWSSTSGRRRYEQYF. Here the CDR3 DNA reads TGTGCCTGGAGTTCGACTAGCGGGCGACGTAGATACGAGCAGTACTTC.

V usage is TRBV18 and J usage is TRBJ2-7; TRBD2 aligns across 10 bases. The CDR3 loop spans 15 amino acids. Trimming took 6 bases from V and 6 from J; bases not matched to a gene: 11. Germline V lookup: CDR1 KGHSH, CDR2 LQKENI. The CDR3 sequence is CASSLGGAGGTEQYF. CDR3 sequence (DNA): TGTGCCAGCTCCCTGGGGGGAGCGGGAGGGACCGAGCAGTACTTC.

V and J are TRBV5-6 and TRBJ2-2, with 8 nucleotides matching TRBD1. The CDR3 runs 17 residues. V shed 7 bases and J 1 base; nucleotides not matched to a gene: 12. The germline gives CDR1 SGHDT, CDR2 YYEEEE. CDR3 sequence reads: CASGRTGRSRNTGELFF. The CDR3, as DNA: TGTGCCAGCGGAAGGACAGGGAGGTCGAGGAACACCGGGGAGCTGTTTTTT.

V and J are TRBV6-6 and TRBJ1-1, with TRBD1 matching 9 bases. Trimming took 6 bases from V and 5 from J; bases not matched to a gene: 10. The CDR3 totals 15 residues. The germline gives CDR1 MNHNY, CDR2 SVGAGI (reference sequence). As DNA, the CDR3 is TGTGCCAGCAGGGGACAGGGAGGAGGGCGAACTGAAGCTTTCTTT. Its protein is CASRGQGGGRTEAFF.

The rearrangement joins TRBV28 to TRBJ2-1; D is perhaps TRBD2 (5 bases). The germline CDR1 and CDR2 sequences are MDHEN and SYDVKM. V was trimmed by 3 bases and J by 7 bases, leaving 7 bases between them. The CDR3 extends over 12 amino acids. The CDR3 DNA follows: TGTGCCAGCAGTTTGAGGGTTAATGAGCAGTTCTTC. Amino acid sequence: CASSLRVNEQFF.

This chain joins TRBV7-8 and TRBJ2-7; D is unresolved. The CDR3 consists of 12 residues. Germline values: CDR1 SGHVS, CDR2 FQNEAQ. The V end was cut by 2 bases, the J end by 6 bases, with 8 bases between. CDR3 sequence (DNA): TGTGCCAGCAGCTTAAACCCCGGCGAGCAGTACTTC. This translates into CASSLNPGEQYF.

CDR3 sequence: CASSSSPDISYNSPLHF. The DNA of the CDR3 is TGTGCCAGCAGTTCGTCGCCGGACATCTCCTATAATTCACCCCTCCACTTT. The chain employs TRBV27 and TRBJ1-6, with D perhaps TRBD1 (5 bases). This CDR3 contains 17 residues. Germline V CDR1 and CDR2: MNHEY, SMNVEV (reference sequence). V lost 4 bases and J lost 0, with 13 bases in between.

The rearrangement uses TRBV7-2 and TRBJ1-4; maybe TRBD1 (5 bases). This CDR3 is built from 17 residues. V was trimmed by 5 bases and J by 3 bases, leaving 19 bases between them. Germline V gene sequence: CDR1 SGHTA, CDR2 FQGNSA. The CDR3 here is CASSPVWGAPANEKLFF. In DNA form, the CDR3 reads TGTGCCAGCAGCCCGGTGTGGGGCGCCCCGGCTAATGAAAAACTGTTTTTT.

The CDR3 protein is CATSREIRGELFF. DNA of the CDR3: TGTGCCACCAGCAGAGAAATCCGCGGGGAGCTGTTTTTT. This chain uses TRBV15 with TRBJ2-2; D call uncertain. With 0 bases removed from V and 7 bases from J, the gap between germline ends came to 6 bases. There are 13 residues in the CDR3. CDR1 and CDR2 from the germline V gene are LNHNV and YYDKDF (reference sequence). Full variable domain (remainder filled in from reference TRBV15 and TRBJ2-2): DAMVIQNPRYQVTQFGKPVTLSCSQTLNHNVMYWYQQKSSQAPKLLFHYYDKDFNNEADTPDNFQSRRPNTSFCFLDIRSPGLGDTAMYLCATSREIRGELFFGEGSRLTVL.

The chain has TRBV10-1 and TRBJ2-3; D perhaps matches TRBD2 (6 bases). The CDR3 covers 15 residues. The germline CDR1 and CDR2 sequences are WNHNN and SYGVQD (reference sequence). The V end was cut by 5 bases, the J end by 8 bases, with 20 bases between. The CDR3, as DNA: TGCGCCAGCAGTCTGTCCGGGGGTCCGGCTGGTACGCAGTATTTT. The encoded protein is CASSLSGGPAGTQYF.

The V and J genes are TRBV7-8 and TRBJ1-1, with unresolved D. Germline CDR1 and CDR2: SGHVS and FQNEAQ. The CDR3 length is 13 residues. V dropped 5 bases and J dropped 0 bases, with 7 bases sitting between them. CDR3: CASSPPLNTEAFF. CDR3 sequence (DNA): TGTGCCAGCAGCCCTCCTCTGAACACTGAAGCTTTCTTT. The entire variable domain, with the rest obtained from reference TRBV7-8 and TRBJ1-1, is as follows: GAGVSQSPRYKVAKRGQDVALRCDPISGHVSLFWYQQALGQGPEFLTYFQNEAQLDKSGLPSDRFFAERPEGSVSTLKIQRTQQEDSAVYLCASSPPLNTEAFFGQGTRLTVV.

This chain joins TRBV12-3 or TRBV12-4 and TRBJ1-4; D ambiguous. The CDR3 loop spans 12 amino acids. Between the trimmed V and J ends, which lost 6 bases and 8 bases, there was a span of 10 bases. The CDR3 loop is CASSRPGEKLFF. The CDR3 nucleotides are TGTGCCAGCAGCCGACCGGGGGAAAAACTGTTTTTT.

The rearrangement uses TRBV19 and TRBJ1-2, with D maybe TRBD1 (5 bases). Per germline, CDR1 LNHDA and CDR2 SQIVND (reference sequence). The CDR3 is 15 residues long. V was shortened by 7 bases and J by 0 bases, with 15 bases between the two germline ends. CDR3 loop: CASNAGTGANYGYTF. As DNA, the CDR3 is TGTGCCAGTAACGCAGGGACTGGCGCTAACTATGGCTACACCTTC.

J is TRBJ2-1 and V is TRBV7-6, with 7 positions matching TRBD1. CDR1 is SGHVS, CDR2 FNYEAQ, per germline. J gave up 10 bases and V 4 bases, and 1 base lay outside the gene matches. This CDR3 has 11 residues. Written as DNA, the CDR3 is TGTGCCAGCAGCTCGACAGGGGAGCAGTTCTTC. Translated: CASSSTGEQFF.

This clone is deemed medium-sized. The gene calls are TRBV5-6 and TRBJ1-4; TRBD1 agrees at 7 bases. J was trimmed by 7 bases and V by 1 base; bases with no gene match: 1. The CDR3 is 13 residues long. The germline V gene encodes CDR1 SGHDT and CDR2 YYEEEE. The CDR3 region is CASSLWDSEKLFF. DNA of the CDR3: TGTGCCAGCAGCTTGTGGGACAGTGAAAAACTGTTTTTT.

The chain couples TRBV18 to TRBJ2-1; tentative D call: TRBD2 (5 bases). Trimming pared 2 bases from V and 3 bases from J, leaving 8 bases between. The CDR3 is 14 amino acids. In germline, CDR1 is KGHSH, CDR2 LQKENI. Here the CDR3 DNA reads TGTGCCAGCTCACCAAGGACTGGCTACAATGAGCAGTTCTTC. This translates into CASSPRTGYNEQFF. Using reference TRBV18 and TRBJ2-1 for the parts outside the CDR3, the full variable domain is NAGVMQNPRHLVRRRGQEARLRCSPMKGHSHVYWYRQLPEEGLKFMVYLQKENIIDESGMPKERFSAEFPKEGPSILRIQQVVRGDSAAYFCASSPRTGYNEQFFGPGTRLTVL.

The rearrangement joins TRBV6-6 to TRBJ1-5; weak D call: TRBD1 (6 bases). There are 14 residues in the CDR3. In germline, CDR1 is MNHNY, CDR2 SVGAGI (reference sequence). The V and J ends lost 7 bases and 6 bases respectively, with 16 bases between them. The CDR3, as DNA: TGTGCCAGCACAGAAACAGGGATAAGTCAGCCCCAGCATTTT. It translates to CASTETGISQPQHF.

The rearrangement links TRBV7-6 to TRBJ2-1, with 10 bases matching TRBD1. CDR1 is SGHVS and CDR2 is FNYEAQ in the germline V gene. This CDR3 has 20 residues. Unmatched junction bases numbered 16, after V lost 5 bases and J lost 0 bases. Written as DNA, the CDR3 is TGTGCCAGCAGCGGGCGACAGGGGGCCAGCGGGTACCGCTCCTACAATGAGCAGTTCTTC. Its protein is CASSGRQGASGYRSYNEQFF.

The V and J genes are TRBV19 and TRBJ1-6, with 7 bases aligning to TRBD1. Germline V gene sequence: CDR1 LNHDA, CDR2 SQIVND (reference sequence). The CDR3 covers 14 residues. V shed 7 bases and J 13 bases; nucleotides not matched to a gene: 13. The CDR3 reads CASTMSRDRFPLHF. For the CDR3, the DNA is TGTGCCAGTACTATGTCCCGGGACAGATTCCCCCTCCACTTT.

V usage is TRBV5-1 and J usage is TRBJ1-1; 8 bases are a match to TRBD1. This CDR3 region has 15 residues. Germline assignment: CDR1 SGHRS and CDR2 YFSETQ. V dropped 6 bases and J dropped 3; count of bases not matched to a gene: 10. This CDR3 is CASTDPGGGDTEAFF. For the CDR3, the DNA is TGCGCCAGCACCGACCCAGGGGGCGGGGACACTGAAGCTTTCTTT.

The chain uses TRBV18 and TRBJ2-6; D perhaps matches TRBD2 (5 bases). CDR1 KGHSH and CDR2 LQKENI come from the germline V gene. The V end was cut by 3 bases, the J end by 0 bases, with 12 bases between. The CDR3 is made up of 17 amino acids. CDR3 in DNA: TGTGCCAGCTCACCGACCCAGAGCGGCTCTGGGGCCAACGTCCTGACTTTC. This encodes CASSPTQSGSGANVLTF.

V is TRBV19 and J is TRBJ1-1; TRBD1 might be the D (6 bases). From germline, CDR1 is LNHDA and CDR2 SQIVND (reference sequence). Trimming cost V 5 bases and J 4 bases, with 11 bases left between them. The CDR3 covers 13 residues. CDR3 residues: CASSRQGSTEAFF. CDR3 nucleotide sequence: TGTGCCAGTAGTCGGCAGGGGAGCACTGAAGCTTTCTTT. Together with reference TRBV19 and TRBJ1-1, the CDR3 gives the full variable domain: DGGITQSPKYLFRKEGQNVTLSCEQNLNHDAMYWYRQDPGQGLRLIYYSQIVNDFQKGDIAEGYSVSREKKESFPLTVTSAQKNPTAFYLCASSRQGSTEAFFGQGTRLTVV.

The chain uses TRBV6-4 and TRBJ2-1, with TRBD1 identical over 8 bases. CDR1 MRHNA and CDR2 SNTAGT come from the germline V gene. CDR3 size: 15 residues. The V gene end was trimmed by 5 bases and the J gene end by 4 bases; junction bases not matched to a gene: 7. In DNA form, the CDR3 reads TGTGCCAGCAGTCTTGGGACAGGCCCTTACAATGAGCAGTTCTTC. Translated: CASSLGTGPYNEQFF.

This chain connects TRBV4-1 to TRBJ1-1; no clear D. The V end was cut by 3 bases, the J end by 7 bases, with 18 bases between. The CDR3 consists of 15 residues. Per the germline V gene, CDR1 is MGHRA and CDR2 is YSYEKL. The CDR3 DNA reads as TGCGCCAGCAGCCAGACTTCCGGAAGGTTCGGTGAAGCTTTCTTT. Encoded protein: CASSQTSGRFGEAFF.

The V and J genes are TRBV24-1 and TRBJ2-1, with TRBD2 matching 7 bases. Losses at the gene ends were 9 bases for V and 0 bases for J; bases not matched to a gene: 10. The CDR3 sequence is 16 residues long. From germline, CDR1 is KGHDR and CDR2 SFDVKD. As DNA, the CDR3 is TGTGCCACCGCGGCCGGGAGGACTCACTCCTACAATGAGCAGTTCTTC. Protein product: CATAAGRTHSYNEQFF.

The chain combines TRBV2 with TRBJ1-2; perhaps TRBD1 as D (6 bases). CDR1 and CDR2 (germline): SNHLY, FYNNEI. Trimming pared 6 bases from V and 5 bases from J, leaving 16 bases between. This CDR3 is 14 amino acids long. The CDR3 bases are TGTGCCAGCAGAACAGGGATGGGGGTTTATGGCTACACCTTC. Residues: CASRTGMGVYGYTF.

The rearrangement uses TRBV6-4 and TRBJ2-2; 7 bases map to TRBD1. J was trimmed by 2 bases and V by 7 bases; bases with no gene match: 4. The length of the CDR3 is 14 residues. Germline lookup yields CDR1 MRHNA and CDR2 SNTAGT. CDR3: CASNRGPNTGELFF. The CDR3 DNA reads as TGTGCCAGCAACAGGGGCCCTAACACCGGGGAGCTGTTTTTT.

This chain joins TRBV4-1 and TRBJ2-3; the D is unclear. Germline V gene lookup returns CDR1 MGHRA and CDR2 YSYEKL. CDR3 length: 14 residues. V lost 0 bases and J lost 5, with 9 bases in between. The CDR3 here is CASSQDPVRDTQYF. As DNA, the CDR3 is TGCGCCAGCAGCCAAGACCCGGTGAGAGATACGCAGTATTTT.

V usage is TRBV5-1 and J usage is TRBJ2-1, with 13 bases identical to TRBD2. V shed 2 bases and J 7 bases; nucleotides not matched to a gene: 9. This CDR3 has 17 amino acids. Germline V lookup: CDR1 SGHRS, CDR2 YFSETQ. CDR3 in DNA: TGCGCCAGCAGCTTTCAGGGACTAGCGGGAATCATGAATGAGCAGTTCTTC. Its protein product is CASSFQGLAGIMNEQFF.

The chain couples TRBV10-3 to TRBJ2-2; no clear D gene. CDR1 and CDR2 from the germline V gene are ENHRY and SYGVKD. V gave up 2 bases and J gave up 0 bases, with 7 bases separating them. The CDR3 length is 15 residues. The CDR3 region is CAISERRSNTGELFF. Written as DNA, the CDR3 is TGTGCCATCAGTGAGAGGCGGTCGAACACCGGGGAGCTGTTTTTT.

This clone showed up just once. V usage is TRBV7-8 and J usage is TRBJ1-5; no firm D call. CDR1 SGHVS and CDR2 FQNEAQ come from the germline V gene. Trimming took off 5 bases at V and 4 bases at J, with 9 bases between the two ends. This CDR3 comprises 13 residues. CDR3: CASSPTENQPQHF. CDR3 bases: TGTGCCAGCAGCCCGACGGAGAATCAGCCCCAGCATTTT.